The entry below describes one TCR beta chain. Recruited during active infection, patients (from Seattle) were subsequently followed longitudinally. The record originates from a study of blood T cell repertoires in COVID-19. As for the study in general: Specimens from acute and convalescent COVID-19 originated in the United States, Italy and Spain.

The CDR3 is 15 amino acids. V was shortened by 0 bases and J by 8 bases, with 13 bases between the two germline ends. Germline V gene data show CDR1 as LNHNV and CDR2 as YYDKDF (reference sequence). Authors' processing steps: Amplification of reference gene primers provided the estimated nucleated cell counts. Measured with immunoSEQ multiplex PCR; TCRdb has only the in-frame clones, and not every one. The DNA gave D and trimming, while V, J and clone size come from that table. The sample holds fewer than 250,000 clones; roughly 80% are singletons and the top ten take 10%. The chain recombines TRBV15 with TRBJ1-4; a weak D match, TRBD1 (5 bases). The specimen sequenced was peripheral blood. The receptor was derived from a woman over 75 with COVID-19, enrolled during active disease. The CDR3 DNA is TGTGCCACCAGCAGAGATCTGGGGCTTAGGGAAAAACTGTTTTTT. Translating gives CATSRDLGLREKLFF. The full variable domain, its missing parts supplied by reference TRBV15 and TRBJ1-4, is DAMVIQNPRYQVTQFGKPVTLSCSQTLNHNVMYWYQQKSSQAPKLLFHYYDKDFNNEADTPDNFQSRRPNTSFCFLDIRSPGLGDTAMYLCATSRDLGLREKLFFGSGTQLSVL.